The clone carrying this TCR beta chain was picked up one time. Its matching antigen is unknown. Repertoires were generated with immunoSEQ multiplex PCR, while TCRdb's copy carries only in-frame clones and drops some. The data contain 15,000 to 20,000 clones, around 70% of them singletons. The data were obtained in a study of OX40 agonist ivuxolimab in advanced cancers. Across the study: People who had prior anti-PD-1, anti-PD-L1 or anti-CTLA-4 therapy could take part, and 35% to 50% had some. Broader study findings: Which antigen the expanded peripheral T cells recognized is unknown.

The CDR3 loop spans 14 amino acids. Germline V gene lookup returns CDR1 SQVTM and CDR2 ANQGSEA. With 1 base removed from V and 0 bases from J, the gap between germline ends came to 10 bases. V gene TRBV29-1 combines with J gene TRBJ2-7; D is ambiguous. Sample: CD4+ or CD8+ T cells sorted from blood, taken in a trial of the OX40 agonist ivuxolimab. The clonotype comes from an adult with an advanced solid tumor such as melanoma, head and neck, liver or kidney cancer. CDR3 bases: TGCAGCGTTGAAGGGTTAGGTTCCTCCTACGAGCAGTACTTC. Its translation is CSVEGLGSSYEQYF.